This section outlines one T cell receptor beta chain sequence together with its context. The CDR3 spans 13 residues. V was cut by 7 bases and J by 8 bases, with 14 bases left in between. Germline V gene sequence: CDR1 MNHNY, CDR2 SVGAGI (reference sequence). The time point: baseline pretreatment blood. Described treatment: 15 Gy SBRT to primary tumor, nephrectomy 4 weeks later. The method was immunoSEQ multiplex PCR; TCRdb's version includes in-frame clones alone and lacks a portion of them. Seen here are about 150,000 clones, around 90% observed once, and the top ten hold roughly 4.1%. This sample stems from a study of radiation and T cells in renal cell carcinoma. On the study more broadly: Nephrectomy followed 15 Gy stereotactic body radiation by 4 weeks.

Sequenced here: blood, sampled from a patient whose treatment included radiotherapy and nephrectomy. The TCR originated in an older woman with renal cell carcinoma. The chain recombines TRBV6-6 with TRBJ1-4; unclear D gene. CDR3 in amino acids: CASIRNLKEKLFF. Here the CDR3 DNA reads TGTGCCAGCATTAGAAACCTCAAGGAAAAACTGTTTTTT.